The next 25 T cell receptor beta chains were all read from a single sample in a study of T cells after yellow fever vaccination. TCRdb ran MiXCR on the 5' RACE reads and lists one entry per CDR3 protein. This repertoire shows about 260,000 distinct CDR3 sequences, roughly 13% found once; its top ten account for 0.5% to 0.6%. Sequenced material: CD4+ T cells sorted from PBMCs, taken 45 days after the yellow fever booster vaccination. The receptors originated from a man aged 25 to 40 who received the YFV17D yellow fever vaccine.

This clonotype was counted between two and nine times. V usage is TRBV10-3 and J usage is TRBJ2-7; a possible D gene is TRBD1 (5 bases). Germline CDR1 and CDR2: ENHRY and SYGVKD. Trimming left V 7 bases short and J 5 bases short, with 18 bases between. CDR3 length: 14 amino acids. In DNA, the CDR3 is TGTGCCATCACCCGGACAAACCCCCCGGACGAGCAGTACTTC. This translates into CAITRTNPPDEQYF.

V is TRBV9 and J is TRBJ2-3; D gene ambiguous. The CDR3 has 15 amino acids. Germline lookup yields CDR1 SGDLS and CDR2 YYNGEE. V was trimmed by 0 bases and J by 1 base, leaving 9 bases between them. The CDR3 loop reads CASSVGGSGTDTQYF. CDR3 DNA sequence: TGTGCCAGCAGCGTAGGAGGTAGTGGCACAGATACGCAGTATTTT.

The genes are TRBV24-1 and TRBJ2-2, with D perhaps assigned TRBD1 or TRBD2 (5 bases each). Per germline, CDR1 KGHDR and CDR2 SFDVKD. Trimming removed 5 bases at V and 5 bases at J, with 17 bases between. The CDR3 is made up of 16 amino acids. CDR3 protein: CATSGLSGTQTGELFF. The CDR3 DNA reads TGTGCCACCAGTGGCCTCTCCGGGACGCAGACCGGGGAGCTGTTTTTT.

This clonotype was seen only a few times. The CDR3 sequence: CSVGPGLAGGGELFF. CDR3 DNA sequence: TGCAGCGTTGGACCGGGACTAGCGGGAGGTGGGGAGCTGTTTTTT. V and J are TRBV29-1 and TRBJ2-2, with 15 bases fitting TRBD2. CDR1 and CDR2 from the germline V gene are SQVTM and ANQGSEA. The junction had 5 bases not matched to a gene; V was cut back by 4 bases and J by 8 bases. The CDR3 is 15 amino acids.

This clonotype was picked up many times. This chain links TRBV18 with TRBJ2-2; no reliable D call. CDR3 length: 14 amino acids. Germline CDR1 reads KGHSH; CDR2 reads LQKENI. V lost 1 base and J lost 3, with 6 bases in between. The CDR3 region is CASSPLRDTGELFF. For the CDR3, the DNA is TGTGCCAGCTCACCACTAAGAGACACCGGGGAGCTGTTTTTT.

This clonotype was observed a handful of times. The chain couples TRBV12-3 or TRBV12-4 to TRBJ1-5; 8 nucleotides line up with TRBD1. The CDR3 extends over 14 amino acids. V was pared by 3 bases and J by 4 bases, with 2 bases of the junction left unmatched. CDR3 bases: TGTGCCAGCAGTTTTGGGACAGGTAATCAGCCCCAGCATTTT. Encoded protein: CASSFGTGNQPQHF.

This chain joins TRBV10-3 and TRBJ2-3; D is possibly TRBD2 (6 bases). The ends were cut back, 0 bases at V and 8 bases at J, with 18 bases in the middle. Germline V CDR1 and CDR2: ENHRY, SYGVKD. The CDR3 has 16 amino acids. CDR3 DNA sequence: TGTGCCATCAGTGAGTCGACGGGCGGGGCCCTATCTACGCAGTATTTT. It specifies CAISESTGGALSTQYF.

This clonotype has more than one count but fewer than ten. The chain combines TRBV5-1 with TRBJ2-5; TRBD2 matches at 7 bases. CDR1 is SGHRS, CDR2 YFSETQ, per germline. Unmatched junction bases numbered 6, after V lost 4 bases and J lost 0 bases. CDR3 length: 15 amino acids. CDR3 amino acids: CASSQLALYQETQYF. For the CDR3, the DNA is TGCGCCAGCAGCCAACTAGCGCTGTACCAAGAGACCCAGTACTTC.

The table lists this clonotype with a few counts. The chain is built from TRBV13 and TRBJ2-3; 10 bases are a match to TRBD2. Germline CDR1 PRHDT, CDR2 FYEKMQ (reference sequence). The CDR3 extends over 16 amino acids. The V gene end was trimmed by 3 bases and the J gene end by 9 bases; junction bases not matched to a gene: 12. The CDR3 nucleotides are TGTGCCAGCAGCTTTCGGCTAGCGGGAGACTGGCAGACGCAGTATTTT. It translates to CASSFRLAGDWQTQYF. Filled out from reference TRBV13 and TRBJ2-3, the complete variable domain reads AAGVIQSPRHLIKEKRETATLKCYPIPRHDTVYWYQQGPGQDPQFLISFYEKMQSDKGSIPDRFSAQQFSDYHSELNMSSLELGDSALYFCASSFRLAGDWQTQYFGPGTRLTVL.

This chain uses TRBV5-1 with TRBJ2-5; 7 bases line up with TRBD1. The V gene end was trimmed by 5 bases and the J gene end by 4 bases; junction bases not matched to a gene: 5. The CDR3 contains 13 residues. From germline, CDR1 is SGHRS and CDR2 YFSETQ. The CDR3 DNA reads as TGCGCCAGCAGACCGAGACAGGGAGAGACCCAGTACTTC. Translating it yields CASRPRQGETQYF. Filled out from reference TRBV5-1 and TRBJ2-5, the complete variable domain reads KAGVTQTPRYLIKTRGQQVTLSCSPISGHRSVSWYQQTPGQGLQFLFEYFSETQRNKGNFPGRFSGRQFSNSRSEMNVSTLELGDSALYLCASRPRQGETQYFGPGTRLLVL.

The rearrangement uses TRBV15 and TRBJ2-2; D is unresolved. V dropped 3 bases and J dropped 4 bases, with 9 bases sitting between them. The germline V gene encodes CDR1 LNHNV and CDR2 YYDKDF (reference sequence). The CDR3 has 14 amino acids. CDR3 in DNA: TGTGCCACCAGCAGGAAAGGATTCACCGGGGAGCTGTTTTTT. Amino acids: CATSRKGFTGELFF.

V usage is TRBV12-3 or TRBV12-4 and J usage is TRBJ2-3; D might be TRBD2 (6 bases). The CDR3 totals 15 residues. Deletions cut 4 bases from V and 4 bases from J, with 15 bases between. The CDR3 is CASSYLASVSDTQYF. The CDR3 DNA is TGTGCCAGCAGTTATCTCGCTAGCGTGTCAGATACGCAGTATTTT.

This clonotype showed up just a few times. The genes are TRBV12-3 or TRBV12-4 and TRBJ2-7; TRBD1 matches 8 bases. The CDR3 loop spans 14 amino acids. The V and J ends lost 6 bases and 2 bases, in that order; junction bases with no gene match: 6. CDR3 protein: CASRDGQGPYEQYF. The CDR3 DNA is TGTGCCAGCAGAGATGGACAGGGACCCTACGAGCAGTACTTC.

The chain carries TRBV7-2 and TRBJ2-1; 8 bases are shared with TRBD2. The CDR3 is made up of 15 amino acids. V gave up 8 bases and J gave up 0 bases; unmatched junction bases: 6. Germline CDR1 is SGHTA and CDR2 is FQGNSA. CDR3 nucleotides: TGTGCCAGCTCGGGACTAGGGAGCTCCTACAATGAGCAGTTCTTC. Amino acids: CASSGLGSSYNEQFF.

This sequence joins TRBV9 and TRBJ2-1, with no clear D. This CDR3 comprises 14 residues. Germline V gene sequence: CDR1 SGDLS, CDR2 YYNGEE. V lost 5 bases to trimming and J lost 7 bases, with 16 bases between them. The CDR3: CASRLPPPGNEQFF. The CDR3 DNA follows: TGTGCCAGCAGACTACCCCCCCCGGGTAATGAGCAGTTCTTC.

This clonotype was recorded a few times. The CDR3 DNA reads as TGTGCCAGCAGCCAACGGAATTCCCACGAGCAGTACTTC. Amino acids: CASSQRNSHEQYF. The V gene is TRBV7-9, the J gene TRBJ2-7; D is ambiguous. Per germline, CDR1 SEHNR and CDR2 FQNEAQ (reference sequence). V was trimmed by 5 bases and J by 5 bases, leaving 13 bases between them. The CDR3 sequence is 13 residues long.

This clonotype came up many times. The V gene is TRBV12-3 or TRBV12-4, the J gene TRBJ1-1; D unresolved. V dropped 4 bases and J dropped 2 bases, with 8 bases sitting between them. The CDR3 covers 13 residues. This chain's CDR3 is CASSYTVNTEAFF. CDR3 in DNA: TGTGCCAGCAGTTATACAGTCAACACTGAAGCTTTCTTT.

This clonotype was recorded many times. This rearrangement joins TRBV6-5 to TRBJ2-3, with 12 bases that match TRBD2. The V segment lost 2 bases and the J segment 6 bases; nucleotides outside the gene matches: 9. The V gene's germline CDR1 is MNHEY and CDR2 SVGAGI. This CDR3 has 17 residues. The chain's CDR3 is CASSYGPSGRAWDTQYF. The CDR3 DNA reads TGTGCCAGCAGTTACGGCCCTAGCGGGAGGGCATGGGATACGCAGTATTTT.

The J gene is TRBJ2-2, the V gene TRBV5-1; D remains ambiguous. V was cut by 4 bases and J by 0 bases, with 13 bases left in between. This CDR3 has 16 amino acids. Germline CDR1 SGHRS, CDR2 YFSETQ. In DNA form, the CDR3 reads TGCGCCAGCAGCGTTCAAGGACCGACGAACACCGGGGAGCTGTTTTTT. Its protein product is CASSVQGPTNTGELFF.

The chain couples TRBV5-1 to TRBJ2-3; a weak D match, TRBD2 (5 bases). V dropped 4 bases and J dropped 1 base, with 19 bases sitting between them. Germline V lookup: CDR1 SGHRS, CDR2 YFSETQ. This CDR3 spans 17 amino acids. CDR3 nucleotide sequence: TGCGCCAGCAGCCCTTTAGAGGGAGTGAGGGGCACAGATACGCAGTATTTT. This codes for CASSPLEGVRGTDTQYF.

The chain has TRBV3-1 and TRBJ1-3; 8 bases are shared with TRBD1. The germline gives CDR1 LGHDT, CDR2 YNNKEL (reference sequence). CDR3 length equals 16 residues. Unmatched junction bases numbered 5, after V lost 4 bases and J lost 0 bases. CDR3: CASSPRDRNSGNTIYF. As DNA, the CDR3 is TGTGCCAGCAGCCCCCGGGACAGGAACTCTGGAAACACCATATATTTT.

This clonotype was counted a few times. The chain employs TRBV20-1 and TRBJ2-3; 9 bases match TRBD2. The trim removed 6 bases at V and 3 bases at J, leaving 7 bases unmatched. CDR1 is DFQATT and CDR2 is SNEGSKA in the germline V gene (reference sequence). CDR3 size: 14 residues. In DNA form, the CDR3 reads TGCAGTGCCCTAGCTAGCGGGAAAACAGATACGCAGTATTTT. It encodes CSALASGKTDTQYF.

V gene TRBV5-6 combines with J gene TRBJ2-4; D gene unclear. In germline, CDR1 is SGHDT, CDR2 YYEEEE. This CDR3 is built from 13 residues. V dropped 0 bases and J dropped 4 bases, with 5 bases sitting between them. The CDR3 coding sequence is TGTGCCAGCAGCTTGGGGCAGAAAAACATTCAGTACTTC. Protein: CASSLGQKNIQYF.

The chain recombines TRBV5-4 with TRBJ2-7; TRBD1 matches 8 bases. The CDR3 is 13 residues long. CDR1 is SGHNT, CDR2 YYREEE, per germline (reference sequence). The J segment lost 5 bases and the V segment lost 4 bases, leaving 5 bases of the junction unmatched. CDR3 loop: CASSPQGGNEQYF. The DNA of the CDR3 is TGTGCCAGCAGCCCACAGGGGGGAAACGAGCAGTACTTC.

This clonotype was detected many times. The chain uses TRBV5-1 and TRBJ2-1; the D call may be TRBD1 or TRBD2 (5 bases each). Per germline, CDR1 SGHRS and CDR2 YFSETQ. The CDR3 is made up of 13 amino acids. V lost 4 bases and J 6 bases, leaving 11 bases between the germline ends. The CDR3 DNA reads as TGCGCCAGCAGCCTGGGACGTTCCAATGAGCAGTTCTTC. Translated, it gives CASSLGRSNEQFF.